These 21 T cell receptor beta chains were sequenced from one sample in a study of CXCR3-negative and CXCR3-positive naive CD8 T cells (dated by TCRdb to about 2019). Sequenced on a NextSeq 550. The Human TCR Profiling Kit (MiLaboratory) was used to prepare UMI-labeled 5' RACE TRB cDNA libraries. The reads, reprocessed by TCRdb, yield one row per CDR3 protein sequence and no DNA. The sample table on file contains tens of thousands of distinct CDR3 sequences. Around 0.58% of the sample is held by the ten biggest clonotypes. Summary of the overall study and its limitations: Compared with CXCR3-negative naive cells, CXCR3-positive naive cells had TRB CDR3s with higher hydrophobicity (lower Kidera factor 4), lower energy, and higher strength and volume indices.

No antigens are known for them. Sequencing was performed on naive CXCR3+ CD8+ T cells from blood. The sample's cell subset or site label, decoded: CD45RO-CCR7+CD27+CD95- naive CD8+ T cells expressing CXCR3 (TNR3+). The receptor source for this set is a human donor in good health. Some clones in this sample may be carry-over from other donors' samples.

The chain combines TRBV20-1 with TRBJ1-2; the TCRdb call, TRBD1, lacks DNA for checking. This CDR3 has 13 amino acids. Germline loops: CDR1 DFQATT, CDR2 SNEGSKA (reference sequence). CDR3: CSAIDRGDYGYTF.

This chain links TRBV14 with TRBJ2-1; TCRdb gives TRBD2 as the D gene, but with no DNA this cannot be confirmed. The CDR3 runs 15 residues. Germline CDR1 is SGHDN and CDR2 is FVKESK. CDR3 in amino acids: CASATTSGGAKEQFF.

J is TRBJ2-7 and V is TRBV5-1; checking the TCRdb D call of TRBD1 is not possible without DNA. Looked up from germline, CDR1 is SGHRS and CDR2 is YFSETQ. The CDR3 is made up of 15 amino acids. The CDR3 protein is CASSLGGRDSYEQYF.

V is TRBV11-2 and J is TRBJ2-7; TCRdb proposes TRBD2, but this gene call is untestable without DNA. CDR1 and CDR2 from the germline V gene are SGHAT and FQNNGV. There are 15 residues in the CDR3. CDR3 amino acids: CASSLGGEGSYEQYF. Full variable domain (outside the CDR3, taken from reference TRBV11-2 and TRBJ2-7): EAGVAQSPRYKIIEKRQSVAFWCNPISGHATLYWYQQILGQGPKLLIQFQNNGVVDDSQLPKDRFSAERLKGVDSTLKIQPAKLEDSAVYLCASSLGGEGSYEQYFGPGTRLTVT.

The chain carries TRBV4-3 and TRBJ2-3; the D call from TCRdb, TRBD1, cannot be confirmed without DNA. Germline loops: CDR1 LGHNA, CDR2 YSLEER. The CDR3 has 15 residues. The CDR3: CASSQGDRDTDTQYF.

J is TRBJ2-7 and V is TRBV6-5; TCRdb lists TRBD2, though no DNA is available to test this call. The CDR3 runs 16 residues. Per germline, CDR1 MNHEY and CDR2 SVGAGI. This CDR3 reads CASSYSLNGPSGEQYF.

The chain uses TRBV28 and TRBJ2-7; TCRdb selects TRBD1, and the lack of DNA leaves this call unchecked. The CDR3 totals 13 residues. The V gene's germline CDR1 is MDHEN and CDR2 SYDVKM. CDR3 protein: CASSPRGFYEQYF. Supplemented by reference TRBV28 and TRBJ2-7, the full variable domain reads DVKVTQSSRYLVKRTGEKVFLECVQDMDHENMFWYRQDPGLGLRLIYFSYDVKMKEKGDIPEGYSVSREKKERFSLILESASTNQTSMYLCASSPRGFYEQYFGPGTRLTVT.

This chain's CDR3 is CASSKWTERDTQYF. The rearrangement uses TRBV21-1 and TRBJ2-3. TRBV21-1 counts as a pseudogene. This CDR3 comprises 14 residues.

CDR3 sequence: CASSLEGTGAYEQYF. This chain uses TRBV7-9 with TRBJ2-7; TCRdb reports TRBD1, a call that lacks DNA to check it against. The CDR3 totals 15 residues. Germline V gene lookup returns CDR1 SEHNR and CDR2 FQNEAQ (reference sequence).

The CDR3 region is CASSEITGLAGDGGELFF. The rearrangement joins TRBV2 to TRBJ2-2; TCRdb proposes TRBD2, but this gene call is untestable without DNA. The CDR3 covers 18 residues. In germline, CDR1 is SNHLY, CDR2 FYNNEI.

V gene TRBV20-1 combines with J gene TRBJ2-7. Germline V CDR1 and CDR2: DFQATT, SNEGSKA (reference sequence). The CDR3 has 13 residues. The CDR3 loop reads CSARDTANYEQYF.

The chain links TRBV6-1 to TRBJ2-5; TCRdb selects TRBD2, and the lack of DNA leaves this call unchecked. The length of the CDR3 is 19 residues. The V gene's germline CDR1 is MNHNS and CDR2 SASEGT. CDR3 amino acids: CASSEARPLAGGPQETQYF.

V usage is TRBV12-3 or TRBV12-4 and J usage is TRBJ2-7; TCRdb's D gene call, TRBD2, goes unchecked for lack of DNA. The CDR3 is made up of 16 amino acids. The CDR3 region is CASSYYVLAGEYEQYF.

The gene calls are TRBV14 and TRBJ2-2; TCRdb proposes TRBD1, but this gene call is untestable without DNA. CDR3 length: 14 residues. Looked up from germline, CDR1 is SGHDN and CDR2 is FVKESK. The CDR3 loop reads CASSGQGWSGELFF.

V gene TRBV18 combines with J gene TRBJ2-7; TCRdb's assignment of TRBD2 cannot be checked, as there is no DNA. This CDR3 spans 16 amino acids. Germline V gene lookup returns CDR1 KGHSH and CDR2 LQKENI. CDR3: CASSPTEDFSSYEQYF.

This chain uses TRBV7-8 with TRBJ1-1; TCRdb picks TRBD1, but there is no DNA to check that call. Germline CDR1 and CDR2: SGHVS and FQNEAQ. The CDR3 contains 15 residues. The CDR3 sequence is CASSFLGAGVTEAFF.

The J gene is TRBJ2-3, the V gene TRBV20-1. Germline lookup yields CDR1 DFQATT and CDR2 SNEGSKA (reference sequence). The CDR3 length is 16 residues. The CDR3 sequence: CSANTIQFPGTDTQYF.

The chain is built from TRBV7-9 and TRBJ2-2; TCRdb's D call of TRBD1 is untestable without DNA. Germline assignment: CDR1 SEHNR and CDR2 FQNEAQ (reference sequence). This CDR3 spans 15 amino acids. CDR3 sequence: CASSLEGQGTGELFF.

The V and J genes are TRBV7-9 and TRBJ2-1; TCRdb picks TRBD2, but there is no DNA to check that call. The CDR3 runs to 12 residues. CDR1 is SEHNR and CDR2 is FQNEAQ in the germline V gene (reference sequence). CDR3 sequence reads: CASSLVLALGFF.

The gene calls are TRBV2 and TRBJ1-5. The CDR3 spans 16 residues. Germline CDR1 is SNHLY and CDR2 is FYNNEI. The chain's CDR3 is CASSSVVADSNQPQHF.

This chain uses TRBV7-9 with TRBJ2-7. CDR3 length: 12 amino acids. Germline loops: CDR1 SEHNR, CDR2 FQNEAQ (reference sequence). The CDR3 loop is CASSLPRNEQYF. The full variable domain, its missing parts supplied by reference TRBV7-9 and TRBJ2-7, is DTGVSQNPRHKITKRGQNVTFRCDPISEHNRLYWYRQTLGQGPEFLTYFQNEAQLEKSRLLSDRFSAERPKGSFSTLEIQRTEQGDSAMYLCASSLPRNEQYFGPGTRLTVT.